A single sample is the source of the 7 T cell receptor beta chains below, sequenced in a study of T cells in Graves' hyperthyroidism and ophthalmopathy. The TCR beta CDR3 regions underwent amplification using RNA transcripts as the source. The TCR CDR3 first-round RT-PCR relied on the HTBI primer set. MiXCR, run by TCRdb on the multiplex PCR reads, gives a single entry per CDR3 protein. The sample comprises 300,000 to 450,000 distinct CDR3 sequences, around a sixth of which are singletons, and around a quarter rests with the top ten. The sample consisted of blood. These receptors came from a woman between 18 and 29 years old with Graves' hyperthyroidism that later progressed to Graves' ophthalmopathy.

This clonotype occurred a few times. A much larger clone lies one base from this, so it may be a read error. V usage is TRBV20-1 and J usage is TRBJ2-7; D possibly corresponds to TRBD2 (5 bases). This CDR3 comprises 10 residues. Germline V gene lookup returns CDR1 DFQATT and CDR2 SNEGSKA (reference sequence). As DNA, the CDR3 is TGCAGTGCTTATGACTACGAGCGGTACTTC. Translation gives CSAYDYERYF.

This clonotype occurred many times. This chain joins TRBV7-8 and TRBJ2-3; D is unclear. CDR1 SGHVS and CDR2 FQNEAQ come from the germline V gene. Trimming removed 4 bases at V and 2 bases at J, with 10 bases between. This CDR3 region has 14 residues. In DNA, the CDR3 is TGTGCCAGCAGCTCCCGCGCTTTCACAGATACGCAGTATTTT. Translating gives CASSSRAFTDTQYF.

This clonotype was observed many times. The gene calls are TRBV7-6 and TRBJ1-1; D call uncertain. Germline V gene sequence: CDR1 SGHVS, CDR2 FNYEAQ. The CDR3 length is 13 residues. V dropped 4 bases and J dropped 3 bases, with 9 bases sitting between them. Written as DNA, the CDR3 is TGTGCCAGCAGCTGGGCGGAGGACACTGAAGCTTTCTTT. Translating gives CASSWAEDTEAFF.

This chain connects TRBV20-1 to TRBJ2-5; D is unclear. The V and J ends lost 0 bases and 2 bases respectively, with 10 bases between them. Germline V gene data show CDR1 as DFQATT and CDR2 as SNEGSKA (reference sequence). The CDR3 runs to 14 residues. The CDR3 region has the DNA TGCAGTGCTAGAGATCTGGAGAAGCAAGAGACCCAGTACTTC. Its protein is CSARDLEKQETQYF.

This clonotype was seen a handful of times. V and J are TRBV30 and TRBJ2-6; possible D gene TRBD1, 5 bases. With 2 bases removed from V and 0 bases from J, the gap between germline ends came to 11 bases. CDR3 length equals 16 residues. Germline CDR1 is GTSNPN and CDR2 is SVGIG (reference sequence). The CDR3 nucleotides are TGTGCCTGGAGTTTAGACAGCCCCTCTGGGGCCAACGTCCTGACTTTC. This encodes CAWSLDSPSGANVLTF.

Remarks on this clonotype: The junction and the germline gene differ at one end; a read error may be behind it. The chain links TRBV18 to TRBJ2-2; TRBD1 agrees at 8 bases. Per the germline V gene, CDR1 is KGHSH and CDR2 is LQKENI. The CDR3 has 17 residues. CDR3 sequence (DNA): TGTGCCAGCCCCCAGACAGGGGTCCCGCCGAACGCCGGGGAGCTGTTTTTT. Translation: CASPQTGVPPNAGELFF.

The rearrangement links TRBV9 to TRBJ2-2; 9 nucleotides match TRBD1. CDR3 size: 17 residues. Trimming cost V 0 bases and J 5 bases; bases outside gene matches: 8. The germline gives CDR1 SGDLS, CDR2 YYNGEE. This CDR3 is CASSVATGTGWTGELFF. The CDR3 bases are TGTGCCAGCAGCGTAGCGACCGGGACAGGGTGGACCGGGGAGCTGTTTTTT. Together with reference TRBV9 and TRBJ2-2, the CDR3 gives the full variable domain: DSGVTQTPKHLITATGQRVTLRCSPRSGDLSVYWYQQSLDQGLQFLIQYYNGEERAKGNILERFSAQQFPDLHSELNLSSLELGDSALYFCASSVATGTGWTGELFFGEGSRLTVL.